These 15 T cell receptor beta chains originate from one sample sequenced in a study of blood T cell repertoires in COVID-19. Using immunoSEQ multiplex PCR, the repertoire was profiled, and TCRdb retains in-frame clones only, with some absent. This table holds a few hundred thousand clones, roughly nine tenths found once. Material for sequencing was PBMCs or T cells enriched from blood (not recorded which). All receptors derive from a man aged 18 to 29 who had recovered from COVID-19.

A few counts support this clone. V usage is TRBV19 and J usage is TRBJ2-6; no clear D gene. V lost 8 bases to trimming and J lost 0 bases, with 14 bases between them. The CDR3 consists of 16 residues. CDR1 is LNHDA and CDR2 is SQIVND in the germline V gene (reference sequence). This CDR3 is CASSRLGDSGANVLTF. Here the CDR3 DNA reads TGTGCCAGTTCTAGACTCGGCGACTCTGGGGCCAACGTCCTGACTTTC.

The rearrangement uses TRBV9 and TRBJ2-5; a weak D match, TRBD1 (6 bases). Trimming left V 3 bases short and J 2 bases short, with 8 bases between. This CDR3 has 13 residues. Germline V gene sequence: CDR1 SGDLS, CDR2 YYNGEE. CDR3 coding DNA: TGTGCCAGCAGCGGGGGGACACAAGAGACCCAGTACTTC. Protein: CASSGGTQETQYF.

V usage is TRBV7-8 and J usage is TRBJ2-3; D not resolved. This CDR3 region has 17 residues. Germline V CDR1 and CDR2: SGHVS, FQNEAQ. Trimming took 1 base from V and 2 from J, leaving 16 bases between them. CDR3 sequence reads: CASSLGTRAPTTDTQYF. CDR3 nucleotide sequence: TGTGCCAGCAGCTTAGGAACCCGCGCCCCCACCACAGATACGCAGTATTTT.

This clone was counted only a few times. This chain connects TRBV19 to TRBJ1-6, with 9 bases identical to TRBD1. Germline-derived CDR1 and CDR2 are LNHDA and SQIVND (reference sequence). Trimming at V came to 7 bases and at J to 8 bases, leaving 6 bases not matched to a gene. The CDR3 is made up of 14 amino acids. This CDR3 is CASNRGLWDSPLHF. The CDR3 DNA follows: TGTGCCAGTAACAGGGGGCTCTGGGATTCACCCCTCCACTTT. The variable domain in full, with the rest retrieved from reference TRBV19 and TRBJ1-6, is DGGITQSPKYLFRKEGQNVTLSCEQNLNHDAMYWYRQDPGQGLRLIYYSQIVNDFQKGDIAEGYSVSREKKESFPLTVTSAQKNPTAFYLCASNRGLWDSPLHFGNGTRLTVT.

In DNA form, the CDR3 reads TGTGCCAGCAGCTTATTCTCAGGAATAGGTGGCTACACCTTC. This codes for CASSLFSGIGGYTF. V gene TRBV7-2 combines with J gene TRBJ1-2; the D is unclear. The CDR3 has 14 residues. Trimming shortened V by 2 bases and J by 7 bases, and 14 bases separated the two germline ends. Germline CDR1 reads SGHTA; CDR2 reads FQGNSA.

The chain is built from TRBV6-5 and TRBJ2-5; D not certain. Germline-derived CDR1 and CDR2 are MNHEY and SVGAGI. Trimming removed 9 bases at V and 0 bases at J, with 8 bases between. This CDR3 has 12 residues. The CDR3 spells CASYDYQETQYF. CDR3 coding DNA: TGTGCCAGTTATGACTACCAAGAGACCCAGTACTTC.

The chain carries TRBV3-1 (or the pseudogene TRBV3-2) and TRBJ1-2; the D gene is possibly TRBD1 (6 bases). V lost 4 bases to trimming and J lost 7 bases, with 19 bases between them. Germline assignment: CDR1 LGHDT and CDR2 YNNKEL (reference sequence). The CDR3 runs 15 residues. CDR3 protein: CASSPRDKPAGGYTF. The CDR3 bases are TGTGCCAGCAGCCCTCGGGACAAGCCTGCGGGTGGCTACACCTTC.

This sequence joins TRBV28 and TRBJ2-6, with D possibly TRBD2 on 6 matching bases. The CDR3 covers 21 residues. V was shortened by 3 bases and J by 1 base, with 25 bases between the two germline ends. CDR1 and CDR2 (germline): MDHEN, SYDVKM. The CDR3 spells CASSFAGGQGGWWSGANVLTF. For the CDR3, the DNA is TGTGCCAGCAGTTTTGCAGGTGGGCAGGGAGGTTGGTGGTCTGGGGCCAACGTCCTGACTTTC. Supplemented by reference TRBV28 and TRBJ2-6, the full variable domain reads DVKVTQSSRYLVKRTGEKVFLECVQDMDHENMFWYRQDPGLGLRLIYFSYDVKMKEKGDIPEGYSVSREKKERFSLILESASTNQTSMYLCASSFAGGQGGWWSGANVLTFGAGSRLTVL.

This clone came up a few times. The chain has TRBV10-3 and TRBJ1-2; D is undetermined. The CDR3 sequence is 14 residues long. Germline V gene lookup returns CDR1 ENHRY and CDR2 SYGVKD. The V and J ends lost 3 bases and 1 base respectively, with 9 bases between them. This CDR3 is CAISDRLDNYGYTF. The CDR3 nucleotides read TGTGCCATCAGTGATCGGTTAGATAACTATGGCTACACCTTC.

This chain connects TRBV7-2 to TRBJ2-1, with TRBD2 matching 11 bases. This CDR3 contains 16 residues. V lost 5 bases and J lost 6; bases outside the gene matches: 9. Germline V CDR1 and CDR2: SGHTA, FQGNSA. CDR3 bases: TGTGCCAGCAGCACCGCCACTAGCGGGAGTAGCAATGAGCAGTTCTTC. As protein: CASSTATSGSSNEQFF.

The chain is built from TRBV18 and TRBJ1-1; D remains unclear. Trimming removed 1 base at V and 2 bases at J, with 14 bases between. The CDR3 length is 16 residues. The V gene's germline CDR1 is KGHSH and CDR2 LQKENI. The DNA for the CDR3 is TGTGCCAGCTCACCACAGGGAGAGGGCTTAAACACTGAAGCTTTCTTT. Translating it yields CASSPQGEGLNTEAFF. Together with reference TRBV18 and TRBJ1-1, the CDR3 gives the full variable domain: NAGVMQNPRHLVRRRGQEARLRCSPMKGHSHVYWYRQLPEEGLKFMVYLQKENIIDESGMPKERFSAEFPKEGPSILRIQQVVRGDSAAYFCASSPQGEGLNTEAFFGQGTRLTVV.

This sequence joins TRBV28 and TRBJ1-6, with TRBD1 matching over 12 bases. The CDR3 runs 17 residues. V dropped 3 bases and J dropped 10; count of bases not matched to a gene: 10. Germline V gene data show CDR1 as MDHEN and CDR2 as SYDVKM. CDR3 DNA: TGTGCCAGCAGTTTTATAGGGACAGGGGGCATTCGGTCACCCCTCCACTTT. It translates to CASSFIGTGGIRSPLHF.

Written as DNA, the CDR3 is TGTGCCAGCAGCCCGTTGTCAAACAGGGGTCCACTCTACGAGCAGTACTTC. This gives the protein CASSPLSNRGPLYEQYF. This chain joins TRBV9 and TRBJ2-7, with 7 bases matching TRBD1. This CDR3 comprises 17 residues. CDR1 is SGDLS, CDR2 YYNGEE, per germline. With 4 bases clipped from V and 3 bases from J, the junction kept 16 bases outside the gene matches.

The rearrangement uses TRBV18 and TRBJ1-3; D is perhaps TRBD1 (6 bases). Trimming removed 1 base from V and 0 bases from J, with 13 bases in between. The CDR3 totals 17 residues. From germline, CDR1 is KGHSH and CDR2 LQKENI. The chain's CDR3 is CASSPQATGVSGNTIYF. Written as DNA, the CDR3 is TGTGCCAGCTCACCACAGGCGACAGGCGTCTCTGGAAACACCATATATTTT.

J is TRBJ1-3 and V is TRBV5-1; a possible D gene is TRBD1 (5 bases). This CDR3 has 14 amino acids. Trimming took off 4 bases at V and 2 bases at J, with 10 bases between the two ends. CDR1 and CDR2 (germline): SGHRS, YFSETQ. The CDR3 DNA is TGCGCCAGCAGCAAGGACATTGCTGGAAACACCATATATTTT. It encodes CASSKDIAGNTIYF.